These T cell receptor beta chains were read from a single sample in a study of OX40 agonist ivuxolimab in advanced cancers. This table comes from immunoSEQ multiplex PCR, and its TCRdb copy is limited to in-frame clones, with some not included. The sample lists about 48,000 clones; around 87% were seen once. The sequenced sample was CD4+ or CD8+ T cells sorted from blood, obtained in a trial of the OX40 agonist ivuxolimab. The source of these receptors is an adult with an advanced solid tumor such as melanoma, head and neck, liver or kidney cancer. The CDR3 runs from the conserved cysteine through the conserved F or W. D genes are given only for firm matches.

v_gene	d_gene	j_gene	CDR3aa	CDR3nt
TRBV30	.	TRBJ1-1	CAWSVSRMNTEAFF	TGTGCCTGGAGTGTGAGCAGAATGAACACTGAAGCTTTCTTT
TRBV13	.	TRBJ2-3	CASSSAGRSTDTQYF	TGTGCCAGCAGCTCCGCGGGGAGGAGTACAGATACGCAGTATTTT
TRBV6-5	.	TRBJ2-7	CASKQAGPSYEQYF	TGTGCCAGCAAACAAGCGGGCCCTTCCTACGAGCAGTACTTC
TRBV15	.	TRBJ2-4	CATSRHMGGRAPNIQYF	TGTGCCACCAGCAGACATATGGGGGGACGGGCTCCAAACATTCAGTACTTC
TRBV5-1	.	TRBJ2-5	CASSLDRQETQYF	TGCGCCAGCAGCTTGGACAGGCAAGAGACCCAGTACTTC
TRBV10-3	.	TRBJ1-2	CAISEKRGSYGYTF	TGTGCCATCAGTGAAAAGCGGGGTAGCTATGGCTACACCTTC
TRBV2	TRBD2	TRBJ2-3	CASMPSDAGVPRYF	TGTGCCAGCATGCCCTCGGACGCGGGGGTGCCCCGGTATTTT
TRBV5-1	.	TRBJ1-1	CASSSLTGTGNTEAFF	TGCGCCAGCAGCTCCCTTACCGGGACGGGGAACACTGAAGCTTTCTTT
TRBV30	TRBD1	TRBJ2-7	CAWSERTGVNEQYF	TGTGCCTGGAGTGAGAGGACAGGGGTCAACGAGCAGTACTTC
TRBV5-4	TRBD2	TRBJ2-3	CASNMGSSGGSTDTQYF	TGTGCCAGCAATATGGGGTCGAGCGGGGGGAGCACAGATACGCAGTATTTT
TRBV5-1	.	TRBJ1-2	CASSLVVGTYGYTF	TGCGCCAGCAGCTTGGTCGTGGGGACGTATGGCTACACCTTC